This T cell receptor (beta chain) emerged from a study of blood T cell repertoires in COVID-19. Study at large: Samples came from the United States, Italy and Spain, spanning acute and convalescent COVID-19.

Cohort 3 recovered donors had two negative PCRs, clearance, or symptom resolution. Data came from immunoSEQ multiplex PCR; TCRdb stores just in-frame clones and leaves some out. The table shows approximately 300,000 clones, with nearly 90% occurring only once. Sample: PBMCs or T cells enriched from blood (not recorded which). This TCR derives from a woman aged 30 to 39 who had recovered from COVID-19.

Here the CDR3 reads CASSYVGRRTDTQYF. CDR3 bases: TGTGCCAGCAGTTACGTGGGGCGACGCACAGATACGCAGTATTTT. V is TRBV6-2 or TRBV6-3 and J is TRBJ2-3, with D maybe TRBD1 (5 bases). This CDR3 is 15 amino acids long. Germline loops: CDR1 MNHEY, CDR2 SVGEGT. Trimming pared 2 bases from V and 1 base from J, leaving 10 bases between.